These 29 T cell receptor beta chains were sequenced from one sample in a study of Tregs in tolerant kidney transplant recipients. The data were produced by immunoSEQ multiplex PCR, yet TCRdb's version contains in-frame clones alone and is incomplete. The sample carries approximately 260,000 clones, 80% to 85% recorded once. Sample: CD4+ T cells from blood. Receptor source: a human donor in good health.

V gene TRBV5-1 combines with J gene TRBJ2-3; 13 bases agree with TRBD2. Germline CDR1 SGHRS, CDR2 YFSETQ. Unmatched junction bases numbered 11, after V lost 7 bases and J lost 3 bases. The CDR3 consists of 17 residues. The CDR3 loop is CASDGGLAGDRTDTQYF. In nucleotides, the CDR3 is TGCGCCAGCGATGGTGGACTAGCGGGAGATCGAACAGATACGCAGTATTTT.

The chain has TRBV19 and TRBJ2-5; 13 bases align to TRBD2. Germline V lookup: CDR1 LNHDA, CDR2 SQIVND (reference sequence). V was pared by 8 bases and J by 0 bases, with 9 bases of the junction left unmatched. This CDR3 spans 17 amino acids. The CDR3 region is CASSWTSGGEYQETQYF. The CDR3 DNA follows: TGTGCCAGTTCCTGGACTAGCGGGGGCGAGTACCAAGAGACCCAGTACTTC.

This sequence joins TRBV18 and TRBJ2-3; no clear D. The CDR3 contains 13 residues. Germline V gene data show CDR1 as KGHSH and CDR2 as LQKENI. V was clipped by 4 bases and J by 4 bases, with 9 bases between them. CDR3 residues: CASSLPGADTQYF. The CDR3 DNA sequence: TGTGCCAGCTCACTCCCCGGAGCAGATACGCAGTATTTT.

This chain connects TRBV5-1 to TRBJ1-2, with 8 bases fitting TRBD1. Germline lookup yields CDR1 SGHRS and CDR2 YFSETQ. Trimming at V came to 3 bases and at J to 8 bases, leaving 12 bases not matched to a gene. CDR3 length equals 15 residues. CDR3 amino acids: CASSYPDRGPLGYTF. CDR3 nucleotide sequence: TGCGCCAGCAGCTACCCTGACAGGGGACCTTTGGGCTACACCTTC.

The rearrangement joins TRBV7-2 to TRBJ1-1; 9 bases align to TRBD1. CDR3 length: 16 residues. CDR1 and CDR2 from the germline V gene are SGHTA and FQGNSA. V gave up 5 bases and J gave up 5 bases; unmatched junction bases: 12. CDR3 sequence reads: CASSRPRDRDSTEAFF. The DNA for the CDR3 is TGTGCCAGCAGCCGACCCCGGGACAGGGACTCTACTGAAGCTTTCTTT. The whole variable domain, filled in from reference TRBV7-2 and TRBJ1-1, reads GAGVSQSPSNKVTEKGKDVELRCDPISGHTALYWYRQSLGQGLEFLIYFQGNSAPDKSGLPSDRFSAERTGGSVSTLTIQRTQQEDSAVYLCASSRPRDRDSTEAFFGQGTRLTVV.

The rearrangement joins TRBV2 to TRBJ2-1, with D unresolved. Germline V gene lookup returns CDR1 SNHLY and CDR2 FYNNEI. This CDR3 comprises 13 residues. Trimming stripped 3 bases from V and 8 bases from J, with 11 bases between. CDR3 protein: CASSDDGGYEQFF. Here the CDR3 DNA reads TGTGCCAGCAGTGATGACGGTGGGTATGAGCAGTTCTTC.

This chain links TRBV5-8 with TRBJ2-5; the D is unclear. The length of the CDR3 is 13 residues. V was pared by 0 bases and J by 1 base, with 4 bases between. CDR1 is SGHTS, CDR2 YDEGEE, per germline. CDR3 bases: TGTGCCAGCAGCTTGGGACTCCAAGAGACCCAGTACTTC. Its translation: CASSLGLQETQYF.

V usage is TRBV7-2 and J usage is TRBJ2-1, with TRBD2 identical over 9 bases. The germline V gene encodes CDR1 SGHTA and CDR2 FQGNSA. The junction had 3 bases not matched to a gene; V was cut back by 0 bases and J by 0 bases. The CDR3 covers 17 residues. CDR3 in amino acids: CASSLARRGGSYNEQFF. As DNA, the CDR3 is TGTGCCAGCAGCTTAGCTCGGCGGGGGGGCTCCTACAATGAGCAGTTCTTC.

This chain uses TRBV28 with TRBJ1-1, with D hard to call. This CDR3 contains 13 residues. V was trimmed by 2 bases and J by 6 bases, leaving 10 bases between them. Germline V gene sequence: CDR1 MDHEN, CDR2 SYDVKM. CDR3 nucleotide sequence: TGTGCCAGCAGTTTACCTCTGGGGTCTGAAGCTTTCTTT. As protein: CASSLPLGSEAFF.

This clone was seen once. The rearrangement joins TRBV7-2 to TRBJ2-7; no clear D. Trimming took off 4 bases at V and 5 bases at J, with 9 bases between the two ends. The CDR3 extends over 12 amino acids. The germline V gene has CDR1 SGHTA and CDR2 FQGNSA. The CDR3 region has the DNA TGTGCCAGCAGCTCGCTCGGGCACGAGCAGTACTTC. Translating gives CASSSLGHEQYF. Complete variable domain (other parts from reference TRBV7-2 and TRBJ2-7): GAGVSQSPSNKVTEKGKDVELRCDPISGHTALYWYRQSLGQGLEFLIYFQGNSAPDKSGLPSDRFSAERTGGSVSTLTIQRTQQEDSAVYLCASSSLGHEQYFGPGTRLTVT.

This sequence joins TRBV5-1 and TRBJ1-3; TRBD1 matches 7 bases. Germline trimming cut 0 bases from V and 2 bases from J; bases unmatched to any gene: 5. CDR3 length: 16 residues. From germline, CDR1 is SGHRS and CDR2 YFSETQ. The CDR3 loop reads CASSLAETGTGNTIYF. The CDR3 region has the DNA TGCGCCAGCAGCTTGGCCGAGACAGGGACTGGAAACACCATATATTTT.

The V gene is TRBV6-6, the J gene TRBJ2-1; 8 positions match TRBD1. Germline V gene sequence: CDR1 MNHNY, CDR2 SVGAGI (reference sequence). J lost 13 bases, V lost 10 bases, and 12 bases had no gene match. CDR3 length: 12 residues. The CDR3 protein is CATSRQGRDQFF. Here the CDR3 DNA reads TGTGCCACCTCTCGACAGGGGCGGGATCAGTTCTTC.

The gene calls are TRBV5-6 and TRBJ1-6, with unresolved D. V was cut by 1 base and J by 0 bases, with 8 bases left in between. This CDR3 contains 16 residues. From germline, CDR1 is SGHDT and CDR2 YYEEEE. The CDR3: CASSLFGVSYNSPLHF. The CDR3 DNA follows: TGTGCCAGCAGCTTGTTTGGGGTCTCCTATAATTCACCCCTCCACTTT.

CDR3 protein: CASSIGDGNNQPQHF. CDR3 DNA: TGTGCCAGTAGTATAGGGGACGGAAACAATCAGCCCCAGCATTTT. The chain carries TRBV19 and TRBJ1-5, with a possible D match to TRBD1 (5 bases). The CDR3 loop spans 15 amino acids. In germline, CDR1 is LNHDA, CDR2 SQIVND (reference sequence). The V gene lost 1 base and the J gene lost 3 bases, with 10 bases spanning the gap.

The CDR3 region is CASSLVKTSLHGNEQFF. CDR3 sequence (DNA): TGTGCCAGCAGCTTAGTTAAGACGAGCCTTCACGGGAATGAGCAGTTCTTC. This chain joins TRBV7-8 and TRBJ2-1; D remains ambiguous. CDR1 is SGHVS and CDR2 is FQNEAQ in the germline V gene. Between the trimmed V and J ends, which lost 1 base and 7 bases, there was a span of 20 bases. The CDR3 extends over 17 amino acids.

This rearrangement joins TRBV6-5 to TRBJ1-1; 11 nucleotides agree with TRBD1. V shed 6 bases and J 6 bases; nucleotides not matched to a gene: 6. Germline values: CDR1 MNHEY, CDR2 SVGAGI. The CDR3 extends over 14 amino acids. CDR3 sequence reads: CASRTDRGRAEAFF. Written as DNA, the CDR3 is TGTGCCAGCAGGACGGACAGGGGGCGAGCTGAAGCTTTCTTT.

The chain carries TRBV6-6 and TRBJ2-3, with D perhaps matching TRBD1 (5 bases). V was shortened by 8 bases and J by 3 bases, with 18 bases between the two germline ends. The CDR3 spans 15 residues. CDR1 is MNHNY, CDR2 SVGAGI, per germline (reference sequence). The CDR3 region is CASGAVVTLTDTQYF. In DNA, the CDR3 is TGTGCCAGCGGGGCGGTGGTGACCTTGACAGATACGCAGTATTTT.

V usage is TRBV7-8 and J usage is TRBJ2-7; perhaps TRBD1 as D (6 bases). CDR1 and CDR2 from the germline V gene are SGHVS and FQNEAQ. The CDR3 spans 14 residues. V was clipped by 6 bases and J by 2 bases, with 14 bases between them. The CDR3, as DNA: TGTGCCAGCAGGCACCTAGGGGGAGCCTACGAGCAGTACTTC. Translation: CASRHLGGAYEQYF.

This rearrangement joins TRBV2 to TRBJ2-2, with unresolved D. Germline V CDR1 and CDR2: SNHLY, FYNNEI. The CDR3 contains 15 residues. Trimming pared 6 bases from V and 3 bases from J, leaving 14 bases between. CDR3 residues: CASRVSVLDTGELFF. CDR3 nucleotides: TGTGCCAGCAGGGTAAGCGTGTTGGACACCGGGGAGCTGTTTTTT. Combining the CDR3 with reference TRBV2 and TRBJ2-2 gives the whole variable domain EPEVTQTPSHQVTQMGQEVILRCVPISNHLYFYWYRQILGQKVEFLVSFYNNEISEKSEIFDDQFSVERPDGSNFTLKIRSTKLEDSAMYFCASRVSVLDTGELFFGEGSRLTVL.

Only one count was recorded for this clone. This chain uses TRBV5-1 with TRBJ2-1; the D gene is possibly TRBD1 (6 bases). V lost 0 bases and J 3 bases, leaving 13 bases between the germline ends. The germline V gene encodes CDR1 SGHRS and CDR2 YFSETQ. The length of the CDR3 is 16 residues. Here the CDR3 DNA reads TGCGCCAGCAGCTTGGAGGGACACAATTTCTACAATGAGCAGTTCTTC. Amino acid sequence: CASSLEGHNFYNEQFF. The entire variable domain, with the rest obtained from reference TRBV5-1 and TRBJ2-1, is as follows: KAGVTQTPRYLIKTRGQQVTLSCSPISGHRSVSWYQQTPGQGLQFLFEYFSETQRNKGNFPGRFSGRQFSNSRSEMNVSTLELGDSALYLCASSLEGHNFYNEQFFGPGTRLTVL.

The sample holds one count of this clone. The rearrangement joins TRBV2 to TRBJ1-2; no clear D. V lost 5 bases and J lost 2, with 12 bases in between. This CDR3 has 14 residues. Germline CDR1 reads SNHLY; CDR2 reads FYNNEI. The CDR3 DNA reads TGTGCCAGCAGTAATACGTATTTGAACTATGGCTACACCTTC. Protein product: CASSNTYLNYGYTF. The full variable domain, its missing parts supplied by reference TRBV2 and TRBJ1-2, is EPEVTQTPSHQVTQMGQEVILRCVPISNHLYFYWYRQILGQKVEFLVSFYNNEISEKSEIFDDQFSVERPDGSNFTLKIRSTKLEDSAMYFCASSNTYLNYGYTFGSGTRLTVV.

The chain couples TRBV15 to TRBJ1-4; D possibly corresponds to TRBD1 (5 bases). This CDR3 spans 15 amino acids. Per germline, CDR1 LNHNV and CDR2 YYDKDF (reference sequence). V lost 7 bases and J lost 7, with 19 bases in between. CDR3 amino acids: CATTPQMGPTEKLFF. CDR3 in DNA: TGTGCCACCACTCCCCAAATGGGGCCGACTGAAAAACTGTTTTTT.

This chain links TRBV6-5 with TRBJ2-2; no firm D call. The CDR3 is 14 residues long. The V end was cut by 9 bases, the J end by 2 bases, with 13 bases between. The germline gives CDR1 MNHEY, CDR2 SVGAGI. CDR3 sequence: CASSSVFNTGELFF. The CDR3 DNA sequence: TGTGCCAGTAGCTCGGTATTCAACACCGGGGAGCTGTTTTTT.

The V gene is TRBV6-4, the J gene TRBJ2-1; D call uncertain. Germline lookup yields CDR1 MRHNA and CDR2 SNTAGT. This CDR3 region has 14 residues. V lost 3 bases to trimming and J lost 5 bases, with 11 bases between them. The CDR3 sequence: CASSDNRAHNEQFF. The CDR3 DNA reads as TGTGCCAGCAGTGATAATCGAGCCCACAATGAGCAGTTCTTC.

This clone appeared a few times. This chain uses TRBV12-5 with TRBJ2-7; D unclear. This CDR3 contains 12 residues. Trimming removed 4 bases at V and 2 bases at J, with 6 bases between. The germline gives CDR1 LGHNT, CDR2 FRNRAP. This CDR3 reads CASGSYPYEQYF. In DNA, the CDR3 is TGTGCTAGTGGTTCCTATCCCTACGAGCAGTACTTC.

The chain uses TRBV4-1 and TRBJ2-1; 8 nucleotides match TRBD2. V gave up 7 bases and J gave up 9 bases; unmatched junction bases: 17. The CDR3 is made up of 16 amino acids. CDR1 and CDR2 from the germline V gene are MGHRA and YSYEKL. For the CDR3, the DNA is TGCGCCAGCACCGCCAAGTTCGGGGGGGGCAGGAGTGAGCAGTTCTTC. The encoded protein is CASTAKFGGGRSEQFF.

This chain joins TRBV7-3 and TRBJ2-7; no firm D call. V was trimmed by 4 bases and J by 3 bases, leaving 25 bases between them. The CDR3 has 18 amino acids. CDR1 SGHTA and CDR2 FQGTGA come from the germline V gene. CDR3 loop: CASSCLSEPPRCSYEQYF. Written as DNA, the CDR3 is TGTGCCAGCAGCTGCCTCAGCGAGCCACCACGTTGTAGCTACGAGCAGTACTTC.

The V gene is TRBV2, the J gene TRBJ2-2; TRBD1 agrees at 8 bases. There are 16 residues in the CDR3. Unmatched junction bases numbered 8, after V lost 5 bases and J lost 3 bases. Germline V lookup: CDR1 SNHLY, CDR2 FYNNEI. The CDR3 sequence is CASSPSQGADTGELFF. CDR3 nucleotide sequence: TGTGCCAGCAGTCCTAGCCAGGGGGCGGACACCGGGGAGCTGTTTTTT. The variable domain in full, completed from reference TRBV2 and TRBJ2-2, reads EPEVTQTPSHQVTQMGQEVILRCVPISNHLYFYWYRQILGQKVEFLVSFYNNEISEKSEIFDDQFSVERPDGSNFTLKIRSTKLEDSAMYFCASSPSQGADTGELFFGEGSRLTVL.

V usage is TRBV27 and J usage is TRBJ2-3; TRBD2 is a possible D gene (5 bases). The V gene's germline CDR1 is MNHEY and CDR2 SMNVEV (reference sequence). V was pared by 5 bases and J by 4 bases, with 16 bases between. This CDR3 is 15 amino acids long. In DNA form, the CDR3 reads TGTGCCAGCAGTCTAGACCAACGGGGTTCAGATACGCAGTATTTT. The encoded protein is CASSLDQRGSDTQYF.